The source of this T cell receptor beta chain is a study of blood T cell repertoires in COVID-19. Study overall: The samples span acute and convalescent COVID-19 from the United States, Italy and Spain. PBMCs, B-cell-depleted T cells, or T cells were the source of the cDNA or gDNA that made up the material.

In the study's own analysis: Amplification from reference gene primers served as the basis for estimated nucleated cell counts. Some clones are missing from TCRdb's copy, which holds only in-frame ones; the method was immunoSEQ multiplex PCR. V, J and clone size derive from that table, while D and trimming were established from the DNA sequence. The sample lists a few hundred thousand clones, about 87% seen once, with about 4.1% in the top ten. About this clone: Different DNA sequences within this sample yield the same CDR3.

The CDR3 has 13 amino acids. The germline gives CDR1 SGHTA, CDR2 FQGNSA. V lost 1 base, J lost 1 base, and 4 bases lay in between. This receptor was taken from a man aged 55 to 70 who had recovered from COVID-19. The rearrangement uses TRBV7-2 and TRBJ1-1; no clear D gene. Sequencing was performed on peripheral blood. The CDR3 DNA reads TGTGCCAGCAGCTTAGGCGCGAACACTGAAGCTTTCTTT. Protein: CASSLGANTEAFF.